Below are 24 T cell receptor beta chains sequenced from a single sample in a study of CXCR3-negative and CXCR3-positive naive CD8 T cells. Study results and limitations: CXCR3-expressing naive cells carried TRB CDR3s more hydrophobic than those of CXCR3-negative naive cells.

All TRB cDNA libraries came from 5' RACE performed with UMI labels. TCRdb reprocessed the 5' RACE reads and keeps a single row for each CDR3 protein, giving no DNA. The sample includes tens of thousands of distinct CDR3 sequences. Antigen specificity for these receptors is unknown. Sequenced material: naive CXCR3+ CD8+ T cells from blood. Documented subset: CD45RO-CCR7+CD27+CD95- naive CD8+ T cells expressing CXCR3 (TNR3+). These receptors were collected from a human donor in good health. Some clones in this sample may be carry-over from other donors' samples.

The chain combines TRBV19 with TRBJ2-5; TCRdb returns TRBD2, unconfirmable since there is no DNA. Germline V lookup: CDR1 LNHDA, CDR2 SQIVND (reference sequence). This CDR3 has 15 amino acids. This chain's CDR3 is CASSILAGGTETQYF. Filled out from reference TRBV19 and TRBJ2-5, the complete variable domain reads DGGITQSPKYLFRKEGQNVTLSCEQNLNHDAMYWYRQDPGQGLRLIYYSQIVNDFQKGDIAEGYSVSREKKESFPLTVTSAQKNPTAFYLCASSILAGGTETQYFGPGTRLLVL.

The chain uses TRBV5-6 and TRBJ2-7. Germline V gene sequence: CDR1 SGHDT, CDR2 YYEEEE. The CDR3 runs to 15 residues. The CDR3 sequence is CASSELVGTSYEQYF. The complete variable domain, with remaining parts taken from reference TRBV5-6 and TRBJ2-7, reads DAGVTQSPTHLIKTRGQQVTLRCSPKSGHDTVSWYQQALGQGPQFIFQYYEEEERQRGNFPDRFSGHQFPNYSSELNVNALLLGDSALYLCASSELVGTSYEQYFGPGTRLTVT.

CDR3: CASRAGGTGELFF. The chain employs TRBV7-8 and TRBJ2-2; with no DNA, the TCRdb D assignment of TRBD1 cannot be verified. The CDR3 extends over 13 amino acids. Germline-derived CDR1 and CDR2 are SGHVS and FQNEAQ.

The J gene is TRBJ2-3, the V gene TRBV12-3 or TRBV12-4; with no DNA, the TCRdb D assignment of TRBD2 cannot be verified. The CDR3 contains 15 residues. The CDR3 region is CASRRGTPGTDTQYF.

The chain couples TRBV28 to TRBJ1-4; TCRdb designates TRBD1, a call that cannot be tested without DNA. CDR1 is MDHEN and CDR2 is SYDVKM in the germline V gene. The CDR3 contains 17 residues. The CDR3 sequence is CASRLPPPKVGNEKLFF.

The rearrangement links TRBV15 to TRBJ1-5. CDR1 LNHNV and CDR2 YYDKDF come from the germline V gene (reference sequence). The CDR3 contains 14 residues. Here the CDR3 reads CATSMDLGGQPQHF. Together with reference TRBV15 and TRBJ1-5, the CDR3 gives the full variable domain: DAMVIQNPRYQVTQFGKPVTLSCSQTLNHNVMYWYQQKSSQAPKLLFHYYDKDFNNEADTPDNFQSRRPNTSFCFLDIRSPGLGDTAMYLCATSMDLGGQPQHFGDGTRLSIL.

The V call is TRBV7-9, the J call TRBJ2-3; TCRdb proposes TRBD2, but this gene call is untestable without DNA. Germline V gene lookup returns CDR1 SEHNR and CDR2 FQNEAQ (reference sequence). This CDR3 spans 15 amino acids. CDR3 region: CASRQTSANTDTQYF. Combining the CDR3 with reference TRBV7-9 and TRBJ2-3 gives the whole variable domain DTGVSQNPRHKITKRGQNVTFRCDPISEHNRLYWYRQTLGQGPEFLTYFQNEAQLEKSRLLSDRFSAERPKGSFSTLEIQRTEQGDSAMYLCASRQTSANTDTQYFGPGTRLTVL.

The chain couples TRBV7-2 to TRBJ2-7; the D call from TCRdb, TRBD1, cannot be confirmed without DNA. The CDR3 consists of 16 residues. Germline CDR1 is SGHTA and CDR2 is FQGNSA. CDR3 amino acids: CASSPEGGRLYYEQYF. The full variable domain, with the rest looked up from reference TRBV7-2 and TRBJ2-7, is GAGVSQSPSNKVTEKGKDVELRCDPISGHTALYWYRQSLGQGLEFLIYFQGNSAPDKSGLPSDRFSAERTGGSVSTLTIQRTQQEDSAVYLCASSPEGGRLYYEQYFGPGTRLTVT.

The chain has TRBV4-2 and TRBJ2-7. CDR1 and CDR2 (germline): LGHNA, YNFKEQ. This CDR3 is 14 amino acids long. The CDR3 here is CASGQGTSSYEQYF.

The chain links TRBV5-1 to TRBJ2-7; TCRdb returns TRBD2, unconfirmable since there is no DNA. Germline assignment: CDR1 SGHRS and CDR2 YFSETQ. The CDR3 contains 15 residues. CDR3 sequence reads: CASSFSLAGSYEQYF.

CDR3 amino acids: CASSYSDSEQFF. The gene calls are TRBV6-6 and TRBJ2-1; TCRdb's D call, TRBD1, is unchecked because there is no DNA. Per germline, CDR1 MNHNY and CDR2 SVGAGI (reference sequence). CDR3 size: 12 residues.

V and J are TRBV28 and TRBJ1-1. The CDR3 spans 14 residues. CDR1 is MDHEN and CDR2 is SYDVKM in the germline V gene. This CDR3 is CASSFEGLNTEAFF.

The gene calls are TRBV27 and TRBJ2-1; TCRdb names TRBD1, which stays unverified in the absence of DNA. This CDR3 region has 14 residues. Germline V lookup: CDR1 MNHEY, CDR2 SMNVEV (reference sequence). This chain's CDR3 is CASSPWGGTNEQFF.

V and J are TRBV4-2 and TRBJ2-5; TCRdb outputs TRBD1, but without DNA this stays unchecked. This CDR3 comprises 15 residues. The germline CDR1 and CDR2 sequences are LGHNA and YNFKEQ. CDR3 residues: CASSQEWQGIETQYF.

The chain uses TRBV21-1 and TRBJ2-1; TCRdb picks TRBD2, but there is no DNA to check that call. TRBV21-1 is shown as a pseudogene. The CDR3 loop spans 17 amino acids. CDR3 region: CASSTQSGGGRYNEQFF.

V gene TRBV7-9 combines with J gene TRBJ2-5. Per germline, CDR1 SEHNR and CDR2 FQNEAQ (reference sequence). This CDR3 comprises 11 residues. CDR3 loop: CASSFGETQYF.

The CDR3: CASTLSSYNEQFF. The chain employs TRBV28 and TRBJ2-1; TCRdb reports TRBD2, a call that lacks DNA to check it against. The CDR3 length is 13 residues. Looked up from germline, CDR1 is MDHEN and CDR2 is SYDVKM.

The chain couples TRBV27 to TRBJ2-7; TCRdb selects TRBD2, and the lack of DNA leaves this call unchecked. The V gene's germline CDR1 is MNHEY and CDR2 SMNVEV (reference sequence). The CDR3 totals 14 residues. CDR3 residues: CASSFGDSRDEQYF.

J is TRBJ2-1 and V is TRBV20-1; TCRdb gives TRBD2 as the D gene, but with no DNA this cannot be confirmed. CDR3 size: 14 residues. CDR1 is DFQATT, CDR2 SNEGSKA, per germline (reference sequence). The CDR3 here is CSASGTSSYNEQFF.

The chain combines TRBV7-6 with TRBJ1-1; TCRdb indicates TRBD1, and absent DNA this call remains unverified. Germline V CDR1 and CDR2: SGHVS, FNYEAQ. There are 16 residues in the CDR3. The CDR3 sequence: CASSLIIQGPGTEASF.

V usage is TRBV7-6 and J usage is TRBJ2-1. This CDR3 spans 14 amino acids. Germline V gives CDR1 SGHVS, CDR2 FNYEAQ. CDR3 sequence reads: CASSLATPVNEQFF. The whole variable domain, remainder taken from reference TRBV7-6 and TRBJ2-1, is GAGVSQSPRYKVTKRGQDVALRCDPISGHVSLYWYRQALGQGPEFLTYFNYEAQQDKSGLPNDRFSAERPEGSISTLTIQRTEQRDSAMYRCASSLATPVNEQFFGPGTRLTVL.

The genes are TRBV29-1 and TRBJ2-1; the TCRdb D gene call, TRBD2, has no DNA to confirm it. Germline loops: CDR1 SQVTM, CDR2 ANQGSEA. The CDR3 is 15 residues long. The CDR3: CSVTFASGIRDEQFF.

The V gene is TRBV6-6, the J gene TRBJ2-2. The germline gives CDR1 MNHNY, CDR2 SVGAGI (reference sequence). The CDR3 loop spans 15 amino acids. The CDR3 loop is CASSYKTANTGELFF.

This chain's CDR3 is CASSGGTARNEQFF. The chain uses TRBV9 and TRBJ2-1; the D call of TRBD1 rests on TCRdb alone, since no DNA is present to check it. The length of the CDR3 is 14 residues. Germline V gene sequence: CDR1 SGDLS, CDR2 YYNGEE.